This is a list of T cell receptor beta chains from one sample in a study of shared clonotypes between healthy human individuals. Profiled with immunoSEQ multiplex PCR; TCRdb holds only in-frame clones, not every one. The sample contains around 1 million clones, less than 85% of which appear only once. Sequences were obtained from memory CD4+ T cells sorted from blood. Receptors originate from a man aged 18 to 30 in good health. Each CDR3 is given with its conserved first and last residue. D genes are given only for firm matches.

TRBJ2-5,TRBV30,.,CAWSVFAAQETQYF
TRBJ2-7,TRBV28,.,CASSFLTGLSYEQYF
TRBJ2-1,TRBV6-5,TRBD2,CASSYPAGAGNEQFF
TRBJ2-3,TRBV5-1,.,CASSGGLQFTDTQYF
TRBJ1-4,TRBV28,TRBD1,CASKRDRENEKLFF
TRBJ2-6,TRBV14,TRBD1,CASSPRQGRIGANVLTF
TRBJ2-1,TRBV7-2,TRBD2,CATRTSGGPSNEQFF
TRBJ2-1,TRBV2,.,CASSSLAYNEQFF
TRBJ2-3,TRBV11-2,.,CASSPFPSTDTQYF
TRBJ2-5,TRBV9,TRBD2,CASSARLAGETQYF
TRBJ2-7,TRBV11-3,.,CASSPGQSSYEQYF
TRBJ2-7,TRBV5-4,TRBD1,CASSLAQVPGGEQYF
TRBJ1-2,TRBV2,.,CASSERRQGNGYTF
TRBJ1-3,TRBV30,.,CAWGIPGVTSGNTIYF
TRBJ1-4,TRBV12-5,.,CASGQDFDEKLFF
TRBJ1-4,TRBV11-3,.,CASSLDLGPRGEKLFF
TRBJ1-5,TRBV6-1,.,CASSDLWGSHQPQHF
TRBJ1-2,TRBV2,TRBD1,CASSAGQNYGYTF
TRBJ2-1,TRBV4-1,.,CASSPRQRTDNEQFF
TRBJ1-1,TRBV7-9,.,CASSPRENTEAFF
TRBJ1-1,TRBV5-1,TRBD1,CASSQGQQNTEAFF
TRBJ2-5,TRBV27,.,CASSRWGSGETQYF
TRBJ2-2,TRBV7-9,TRBD1,CASSLDRVAGELFF
TRBJ1-4,TRBV7-9,TRBD1,CASSTRQGAEKLFF